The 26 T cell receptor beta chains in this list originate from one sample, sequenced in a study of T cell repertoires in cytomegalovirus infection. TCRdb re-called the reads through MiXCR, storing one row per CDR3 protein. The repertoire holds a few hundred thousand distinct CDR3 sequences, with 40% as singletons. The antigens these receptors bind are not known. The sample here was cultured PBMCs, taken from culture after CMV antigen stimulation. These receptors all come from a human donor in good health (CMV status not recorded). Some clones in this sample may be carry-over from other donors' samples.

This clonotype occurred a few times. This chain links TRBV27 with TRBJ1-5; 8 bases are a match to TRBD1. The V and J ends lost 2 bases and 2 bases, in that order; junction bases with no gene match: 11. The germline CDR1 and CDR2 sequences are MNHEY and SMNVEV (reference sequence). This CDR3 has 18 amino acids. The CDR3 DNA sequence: TGTGCCAGCAGTTTACGCTATCCAGGGGGCTTGGGCAATCAGCCCCAGCATTTT. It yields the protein CASSLRYPGGLGNQPQHF.

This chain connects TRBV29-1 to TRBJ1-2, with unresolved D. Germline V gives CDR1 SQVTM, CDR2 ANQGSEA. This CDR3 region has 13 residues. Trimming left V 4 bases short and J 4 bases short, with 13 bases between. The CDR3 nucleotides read TGCAGCGTTGTCCCGACGGTGACCTATGGCTACACCTTC. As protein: CSVVPTVTYGYTF.

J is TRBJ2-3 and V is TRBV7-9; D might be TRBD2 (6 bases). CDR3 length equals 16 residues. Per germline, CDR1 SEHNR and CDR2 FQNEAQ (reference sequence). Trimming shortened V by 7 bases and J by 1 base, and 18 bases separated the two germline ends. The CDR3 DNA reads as TGTGCCAGCACCCAAGGGACTGGTCGCGGCACAGATACGCAGTATTTT. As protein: CASTQGTGRGTDTQYF.

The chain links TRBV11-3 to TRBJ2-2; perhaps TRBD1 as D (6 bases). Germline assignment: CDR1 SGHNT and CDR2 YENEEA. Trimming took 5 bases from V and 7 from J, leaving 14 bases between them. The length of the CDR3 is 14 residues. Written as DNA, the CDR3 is TGTGCCAGCAGCCAGGGGCCTCTCGGCGGGGAGCTGTTTTTT. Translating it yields CASSQGPLGGELFF.

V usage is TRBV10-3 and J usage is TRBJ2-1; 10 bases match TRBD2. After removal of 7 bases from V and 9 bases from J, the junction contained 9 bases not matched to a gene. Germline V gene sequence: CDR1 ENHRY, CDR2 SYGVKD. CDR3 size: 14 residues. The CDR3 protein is CAITAAGGPGEQFF. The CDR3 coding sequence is TGTGCCATCACGGCAGCGGGGGGGCCGGGTGAGCAGTTCTTC.

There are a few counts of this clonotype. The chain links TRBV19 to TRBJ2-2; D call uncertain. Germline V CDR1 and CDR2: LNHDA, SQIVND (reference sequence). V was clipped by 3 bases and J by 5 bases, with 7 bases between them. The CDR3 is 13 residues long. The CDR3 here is CASSIVGTGELFF. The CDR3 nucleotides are TGTGCCAGTAGTATTGTGGGTACCGGGGAGCTGTTTTTT.

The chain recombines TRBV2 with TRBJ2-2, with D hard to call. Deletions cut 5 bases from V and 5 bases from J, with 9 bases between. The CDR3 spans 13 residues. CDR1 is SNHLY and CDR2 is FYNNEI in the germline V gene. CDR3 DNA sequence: TGTGCCAGCAGTTTTTGGCAAACCGGGGAGCTGTTTTTT. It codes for CASSFWQTGELFF. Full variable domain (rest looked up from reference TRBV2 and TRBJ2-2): EPEVTQTPSHQVTQMGQEVILRCVPISNHLYFYWYRQILGQKVEFLVSFYNNEISEKSEIFDDQFSVERPDGSNFTLKIRSTKLEDSAMYFCASSFWQTGELFFGEGSRLTVL.

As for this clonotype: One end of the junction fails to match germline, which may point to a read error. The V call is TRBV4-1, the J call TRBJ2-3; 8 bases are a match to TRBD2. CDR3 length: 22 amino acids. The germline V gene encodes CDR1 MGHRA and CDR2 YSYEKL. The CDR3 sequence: CASSQDSAAGDLTRISTDTQYF. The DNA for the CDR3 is TGTGCCAGCAGCCAAGATTCGGCAGCGGGGGACCTTACACGAATTAGCACAGATACGCAGTATTTT.

Written as DNA, the CDR3 is TGTGCCAGCACGGGGGCGGAAGGCTCCTACGAGCAGTACTTC. Translation gives CASTGAEGSYEQYF. The chain joins TRBV2 to TRBJ2-7; D may be TRBD1 or TRBD2 (6 bases each). Germline V gives CDR1 SNHLY, CDR2 FYNNEI. Trimming removed 7 bases from V and 0 bases from J, with 13 bases in between. The CDR3 consists of 14 residues.

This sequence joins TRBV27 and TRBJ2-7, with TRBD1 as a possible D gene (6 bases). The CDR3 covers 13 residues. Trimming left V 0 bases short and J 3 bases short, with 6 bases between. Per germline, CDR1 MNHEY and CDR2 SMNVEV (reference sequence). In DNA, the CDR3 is TGTGCCAGCAGTTTATCGGACAGCTACGAGCAGTACTTC. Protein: CASSLSDSYEQYF.

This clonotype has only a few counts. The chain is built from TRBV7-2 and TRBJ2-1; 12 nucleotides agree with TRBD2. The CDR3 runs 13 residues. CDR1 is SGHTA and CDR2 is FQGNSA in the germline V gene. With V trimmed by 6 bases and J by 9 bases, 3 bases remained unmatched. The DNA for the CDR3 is TGTGCCAGCAGGCCGACTAGCGGGAGTGAGCAGTTCTTC. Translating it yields CASRPTSGSEQFF.

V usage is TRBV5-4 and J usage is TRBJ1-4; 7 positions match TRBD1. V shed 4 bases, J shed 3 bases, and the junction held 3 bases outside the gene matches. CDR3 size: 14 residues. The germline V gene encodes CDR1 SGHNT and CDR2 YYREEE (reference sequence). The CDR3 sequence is CASSAGTANEKLFF. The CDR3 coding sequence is TGTGCCAGCAGCGCCGGGACAGCTAATGAAAAACTGTTTTTT.

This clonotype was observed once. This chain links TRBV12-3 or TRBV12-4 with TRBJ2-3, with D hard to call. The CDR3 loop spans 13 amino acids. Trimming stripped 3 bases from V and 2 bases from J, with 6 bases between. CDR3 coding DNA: TGTGCCAGCAGTTTTCGGATCACAGATACGCAGTATTTT. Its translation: CASSFRITDTQYF.

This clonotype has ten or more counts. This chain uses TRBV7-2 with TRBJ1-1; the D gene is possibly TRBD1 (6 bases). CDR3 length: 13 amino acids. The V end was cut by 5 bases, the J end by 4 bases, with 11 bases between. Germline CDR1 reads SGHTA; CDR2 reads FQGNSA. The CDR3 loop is CASSTGPSTEAFF. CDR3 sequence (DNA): TGTGCCAGCAGCACAGGGCCCAGCACTGAAGCTTTCTTT. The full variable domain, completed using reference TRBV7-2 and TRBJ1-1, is GAGVSQSPSNKVTEKGKDVELRCDPISGHTALYWYRQSLGQGLEFLIYFQGNSAPDKSGLPSDRFSAERTGGSVSTLTIQRTQQEDSAVYLCASSTGPSTEAFFGQGTRLTVV.

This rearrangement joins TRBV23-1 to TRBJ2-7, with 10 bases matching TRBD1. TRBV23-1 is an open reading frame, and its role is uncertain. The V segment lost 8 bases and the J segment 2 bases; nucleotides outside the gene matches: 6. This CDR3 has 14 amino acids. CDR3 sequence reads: CASLGQGSTYEQYF. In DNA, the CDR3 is TGCGCCAGCCTGGGACAGGGGTCAACCTACGAGCAGTACTTC.

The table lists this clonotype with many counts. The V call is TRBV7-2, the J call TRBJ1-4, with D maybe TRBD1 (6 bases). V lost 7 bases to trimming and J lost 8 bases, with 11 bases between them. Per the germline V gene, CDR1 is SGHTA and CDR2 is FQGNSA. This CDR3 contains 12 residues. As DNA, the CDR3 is TGTGCCAGCAACAGGGAAGACGAAAAACTGTTTTTT. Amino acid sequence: CASNREDEKLFF.

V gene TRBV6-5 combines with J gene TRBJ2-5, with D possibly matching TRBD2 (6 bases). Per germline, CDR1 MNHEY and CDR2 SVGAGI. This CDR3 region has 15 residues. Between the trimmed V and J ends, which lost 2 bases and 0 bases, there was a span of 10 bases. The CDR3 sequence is CASSYVRGNQETQYF. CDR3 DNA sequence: TGTGCCAGCAGTTACGTCCGGGGGAACCAAGAGACCCAGTACTTC.

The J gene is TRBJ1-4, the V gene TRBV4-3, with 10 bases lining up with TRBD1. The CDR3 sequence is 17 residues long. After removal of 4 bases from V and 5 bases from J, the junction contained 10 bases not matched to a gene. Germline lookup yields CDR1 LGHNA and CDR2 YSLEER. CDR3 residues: CASSPRGQGSPNEKLFF. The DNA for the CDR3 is TGCGCCAGCAGCCCCCGGGGACAGGGGTCCCCAAATGAAAAACTGTTTTTT.

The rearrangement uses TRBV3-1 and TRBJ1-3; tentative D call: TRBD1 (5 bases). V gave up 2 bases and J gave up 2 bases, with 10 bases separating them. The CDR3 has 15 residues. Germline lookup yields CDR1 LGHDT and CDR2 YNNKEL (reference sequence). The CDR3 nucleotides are TGTGCCAGCAGCCAAATAGGGGCTACTGGAAACACCATATATTTT. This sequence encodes CASSQIGATGNTIYF.

CDR3 sequence: CASSHLGGGPTQDTQYF. The CDR3 nucleotides read TGCGCCAGCAGCCACCTAGGTGGGGGCCCTACACAAGATACGCAGTATTTT. The rearrangement uses TRBV4-1 and TRBJ2-3; D might be TRBD1 (6 bases). The germline V gene encodes CDR1 MGHRA and CDR2 YSYEKL. The V and J ends lost 3 bases and 5 bases respectively, with 21 bases between them. The length of the CDR3 is 17 residues.

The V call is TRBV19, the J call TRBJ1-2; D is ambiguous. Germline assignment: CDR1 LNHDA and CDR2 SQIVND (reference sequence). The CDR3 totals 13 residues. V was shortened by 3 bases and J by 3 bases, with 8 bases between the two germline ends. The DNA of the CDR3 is TGTGCCAGTAGTATGAGTACAGACTATGGCTACACCTTC. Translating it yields CASSMSTDYGYTF.

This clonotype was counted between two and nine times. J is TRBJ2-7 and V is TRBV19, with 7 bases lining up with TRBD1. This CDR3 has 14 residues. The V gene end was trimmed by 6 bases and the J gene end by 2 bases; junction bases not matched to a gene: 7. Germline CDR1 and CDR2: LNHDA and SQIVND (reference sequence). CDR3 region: CASSAGTATYEQYF. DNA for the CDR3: TGTGCCAGTAGCGCCGGGACAGCGACCTACGAGCAGTACTTC.

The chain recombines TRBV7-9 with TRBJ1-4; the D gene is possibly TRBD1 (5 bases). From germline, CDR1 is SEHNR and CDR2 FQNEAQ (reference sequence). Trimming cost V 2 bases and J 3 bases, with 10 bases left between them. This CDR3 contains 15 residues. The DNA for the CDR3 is TGTGCCAGCAGCTTATTAAGGGGTTCTAATGAAAAACTGTTTTTT. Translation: CASSLLRGSNEKLFF.

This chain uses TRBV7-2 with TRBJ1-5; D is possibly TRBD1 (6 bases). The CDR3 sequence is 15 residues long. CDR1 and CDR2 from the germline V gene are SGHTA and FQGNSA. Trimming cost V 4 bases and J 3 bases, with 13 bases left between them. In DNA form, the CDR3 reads TGTGCCAGCAGCTCCGGACAGAGGATCAATCAGCCCCAGCATTTT. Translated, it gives CASSSGQRINQPQHF.

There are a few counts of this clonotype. DNA for the CDR3: TGTGCCAGCAGTTTATTGACAGGGCAAGAAAAACTGTTTTTT. Its translation is CASSLLTGQEKLFF. J is TRBJ1-4 and V is TRBV12-3 or TRBV12-4, with 7 bases matching TRBD1. V was clipped by 2 bases and J by 8 bases; unmatched bases: 5. The CDR3 runs to 14 residues.

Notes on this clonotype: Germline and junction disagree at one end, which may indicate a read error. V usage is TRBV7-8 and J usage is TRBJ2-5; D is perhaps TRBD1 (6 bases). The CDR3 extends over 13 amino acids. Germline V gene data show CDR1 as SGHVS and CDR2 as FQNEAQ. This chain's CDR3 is CANSPDSQETQYF. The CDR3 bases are TGTGCCAACAGCCCGGACAGCCAAGAGACCCAGTACTTC.